This T cell receptor (beta chain) comes out of a study of CD8+ T cells in alopecia areata. The CDR3 contains 15 residues. V was trimmed by 0 bases and J by 1 base, leaving 10 bases between them. Germline assignment: CDR1 LGHNA and CDR2 YSLEER. The authors sorted CD4+ and CD8+ T cells from PBMCs. RNA was isolated and reverse transcribed to cDNA, the sequencing template. The table came from immunoSEQ multiplex PCR; TCRdb's copy has only in-frame clones and leaves some out. This table holds roughly 120,000 clones, 30% to 40% found once. The study's findings and limits: When scalp samples are sequenced, resident alphabeta T cells of normal skin are also captured. With patients, TCR sharing proved less clear than in mice, a difference possibly related to HLA. Lesional scalp, notably in alopecia totalis/universalis, had clonality above that of normal scalp.

Comment on this clone: Its specificity is unknown.

The sequence came from a human donor with alopecia areata. The sequenced sample consisted of CD4+ T cells sorted from blood. J is TRBJ2-7 and V is TRBV4-3; D might be TRBD1 or TRBD2, each matching 6 bases. The CDR3 spells CASSQEGGLSYEQYF. The DNA of the CDR3 is TGCGCCAGCAGCCAAGAAGGGGGACTTTCCTACGAGCAGTACTTC.